This passage covers 27 T cell receptor beta chains from one sample sequenced in a study of identical twins. TCRdb analysed the 5' RACE reads with MiXCR anew, one entry per CDR3 protein. The sample shows 150,000 or so distinct CDR3 sequences, under 4.5% of them seen only once. Material: memory T cells sorted from blood. The source of these receptors is a man younger than 35 in good health.

The chain recombines TRBV11-3 with TRBJ2-5, with 7 positions matching TRBD2. This CDR3 spans 15 amino acids. Germline V gene lookup returns CDR1 SGHNT and CDR2 YENEEA. V was clipped by 0 bases and J by 5 bases; unmatched bases: 6. The CDR3 loop reads CASSLDSTRGETQYF. The CDR3 nucleotides are TGTGCCAGCAGCTTAGACAGCACGCGGGGGGAGACCCAGTACTTC.

The rearrangement links TRBV2 to TRBJ2-3; 9 bases match TRBD1. Germline CDR1 is SNHLY and CDR2 is FYNNEI. With 6 bases clipped from V and 0 bases from J, the junction kept 7 bases outside the gene matches. The length of the CDR3 is 16 residues. CDR3 amino acids: CASSLQGATSTDTQYF. The CDR3 nucleotides read TGTGCCAGCAGCTTACAGGGGGCCACTAGCACAGATACGCAGTATTTT.

This clonotype has at least ten counts. The chain joins TRBV29-1 to TRBJ2-3, with 10 positions matching TRBD1. CDR3 size: 10 residues. The germline V gene encodes CDR1 SQVTM and CDR2 ANQGSEA. V gave up 6 bases and J gave up 14 bases; unmatched junction bases: 5. This CDR3 is CSVLTGGPYF. CDR3 sequence (DNA): TGCAGCGTACTGACAGGGGGCCCGTATTTT.

At least ten counts were recorded for this clonotype. The CDR3 sequence: CASTSGTSGEQFF. The CDR3 DNA reads TGCGCCAGCACGTCCGGGACTAGCGGTGAGCAGTTCTTC. The rearrangement links TRBV5-1 to TRBJ2-1, with 11 positions matching TRBD2. Unmatched junction bases numbered 5, after V lost 6 bases and J lost 9 bases. CDR3 length: 13 residues. CDR1 and CDR2 (germline): SGHRS, YFSETQ.

Ten or more counts support this clonotype. The chain recombines TRBV20-1 with TRBJ1-1; D possibly corresponds to TRBD1 (5 bases). CDR3 size: 12 residues. The germline V gene encodes CDR1 DFQATT and CDR2 SNEGSKA (reference sequence). Trimming removed 6 bases from V and 5 bases from J, with 13 bases in between. The CDR3 protein is CSAISGGTEAFF. CDR3 nucleotides: TGCAGTGCCATCTCTGGGGGGACTGAAGCTTTCTTT.

This clonotype was seen once. The CDR3 DNA is TGTGCCAGCAGCTTGACGGGTTTAGGAGATACGCAGTATTTT. Translation: CASSLTGLGDTQYF. The rearrangement links TRBV5-4 to TRBJ2-3; no firm D call. Per germline, CDR1 SGHNT and CDR2 YYREEE (reference sequence). The CDR3 loop spans 14 amino acids. V was shortened by 1 base and J by 5 bases, with 11 bases between the two germline ends.

As to this clonotype: Since the CDR3 does not end with the conserved phenylalanine or tryptophan, this likely comes from a read error. The V and J genes are TRBV3-1 and TRBJ1-4; D is uncertain. V lost 3 bases and J lost 3, with 5 bases in between. Looked up from germline, CDR1 is LGHDT and CDR2 is YNNKEL (reference sequence). The CDR3 is 13 residues long. The CDR3 spells CASSQVANEKLFS. The CDR3 coding sequence is TGTGCCAGCAGCCAGGTGGCTAATGAAAAACTGTTTTCT.

Ten or more counts support this clonotype. V and J are TRBV20-1 and TRBJ1-4; D not certain. The CDR3 runs to 16 residues. V was pared by 1 base and J by 2 bases, with 14 bases between. CDR1 DFQATT and CDR2 SNEGSKA come from the germline V gene (reference sequence). DNA of the CDR3: TGCAGTGCTAGAGCGCTGAGACTGCATACTAATGAAAAACTGTTTTTT. It is translated as CSARALRLHTNEKLFF.

The chain recombines TRBV19 with TRBJ1-1, with 7 bases matching TRBD1. The CDR3 is 16 residues long. Germline loops: CDR1 LNHDA, CDR2 SQIVND (reference sequence). V lost 2 bases, J lost 0 bases, and 6 bases stayed unmatched. The CDR3 DNA is TGTGCCAGTAGTATACGTCCCGGGACAGTGAACACTGAAGCTTTCTTT. This codes for CASSIRPGTVNTEAFF.

This chain joins TRBV11-1 and TRBJ2-1; TRBD2 is a possible D gene (6 bases). Germline V lookup: CDR1 SGHAT, CDR2 FQDESV (reference sequence). Trimming took off 0 bases at V and 8 bases at J, with 11 bases between the two ends. The CDR3 runs to 14 residues. Written as DNA, the CDR3 is TGTGCCAGCAGCTTAGCACTAGCTGAGGATGAGCAGTTCTTC. Translated, it gives CASSLALAEDEQFF.

The chain links TRBV7-2 to TRBJ2-5; 15 nucleotides agree with TRBD2. Trimming took 3 bases from V and 7 from J; bases not matched to a gene: 6. Germline lookup yields CDR1 SGHTA and CDR2 FQGNSA. The CDR3 length is 16 residues. The CDR3 spells CASSFGLAGGAVTQYF. CDR3 coding DNA: TGTGCCAGCAGCTTCGGACTAGCGGGAGGGGCGGTGACCCAGTACTTC.

In this sample, this clonotype turned up many times. The chain has TRBV12-3 or TRBV12-4 and TRBJ1-1, with 7 bases lining up with TRBD1. The ends lost 3 bases at V and 2 bases at J; junction bases unmatched: 12. The CDR3 contains 17 residues. CDR3 protein: CASSFGSLRGPNTEAFF. The CDR3, as DNA: TGTGCCAGCAGTTTCGGCTCGCTTAGGGGGCCTAACACTGAAGCTTTCTTT.

At least ten counts were recorded for this clonotype. The chain employs TRBV4-3 and TRBJ1-2, with TRBD1 matching 9 bases. The germline gives CDR1 LGHNA, CDR2 YSLEER. The CDR3 length is 18 residues. With V trimmed by 2 bases and J by 2 bases, 12 bases remained unmatched. CDR3 DNA sequence: TGCGCCAGCAGCCAACAGGTTTACGGGACAGGGATGAACTATGGCTACACCTTC. It is translated as CASSQQVYGTGMNYGYTF.

This clonotype was seen only a few times. V is TRBV5-1 and J is TRBJ2-6; 7 bases are a match to TRBD2. V gave up 0 bases and J gave up 0 bases; unmatched junction bases: 12. Germline V CDR1 and CDR2: SGHRS, YFSETQ. This CDR3 has 20 residues. The CDR3 sequence is CASSLEGLGLPNSGANVLTF. The DNA of the CDR3 is TGCGCCAGCAGCTTGGAAGGACTAGGTCTCCCTAACTCTGGGGCCAACGTCCTGACTTTC.

This clonotype has at least ten counts. The rearrangement uses TRBV7-2 and TRBJ2-1, with D hard to call. CDR1 and CDR2 from the germline V gene are SGHTA and FQGNSA. With 1 base removed from V and 13 bases from J, the gap between germline ends came to 11 bases. The CDR3 is made up of 12 amino acids. In nucleotides, the CDR3 is TGTGCCAGCAGCTTAGGCAGCCCTGTACAGTTCTTC. As protein: CASSLGSPVQFF.

This clonotype was detected ten times or more. This sequence joins TRBV18 and TRBJ2-5, with D unresolved. The germline V gene has CDR1 KGHSH and CDR2 LQKENI. The V end lost 3 bases, the J end lost 4 bases, and 9 bases lay between the germline ends. This CDR3 has 13 amino acids. This CDR3 reads CASSPDLAETQYF. CDR3 coding DNA: TGTGCCAGCTCACCCGACCTGGCAGAGACCCAGTACTTC.

This clonotype was seen ten or more times. The V gene is TRBV6-1, the J gene TRBJ1-1; D uncertain. Germline values: CDR1 MNHNS, CDR2 SASEGT. V shed 3 bases and J shed 7 bases, with 6 bases lying between them. This CDR3 has 11 residues. CDR3 loop: CASSEIYEAFF. The CDR3 region has the DNA TGTGCCAGCAGTGAGATTTATGAAGCTTTCTTT.

This clonotype was recorded at least ten times. The J gene is TRBJ2-3, the V gene TRBV20-1, with unresolved D. Germline CDR1 and CDR2: DFQATT and SNEGSKA (reference sequence). Between the trimmed V and J ends, which lost 2 bases and 1 base, there was a span of 10 bases. The CDR3 has 14 amino acids. In DNA form, the CDR3 reads TGCAGTGCTAGAAGCCCCGACGGCACAGATACGCAGTATTTT. Protein product: CSARSPDGTDTQYF.

A word on this clonotype: The DNA is omitted, as the CDR3 cannot be located on it reliably, and the CDR3 follows TCRdb's listing. This chain joins TRBV2 and TRBJ2-6. Germline loops: CDR1 SNHLY, CDR2 FYNNEI. The CDR3 totals 16 residues, both ends included. CDR3: CASSEGFRFGANVLTF.

This clonotype showed up many times. The chain uses TRBV9 and TRBJ1-3; TRBD1 is a possible D gene (5 bases). V shed 2 bases and J shed 2 bases, with 8 bases lying between them. The CDR3 covers 14 residues. Germline V gene data show CDR1 as SGDLS and CDR2 as YYNGEE. CDR3 sequence (DNA): TGTGCCAGCAGCGTGCAGGGCACTGGAAACACCATATATTTT. This sequence encodes CASSVQGTGNTIYF.

This clonotype was observed at least ten times. This chain links TRBV4-2 with TRBJ2-7; the match to TRBD1 covers 11 bases. The V gene's germline CDR1 is LGHNA and CDR2 YNFKEQ. This CDR3 region has 17 residues. The J segment lost 9 bases and the V segment lost 0 bases, leaving 13 bases of the junction unmatched. Here the CDR3 reads CASSQEMAWTGGAGQYV. In DNA, the CDR3 is TGTGCCAGCAGCCAAGAAATGGCTTGGACAGGGGGCGCCGGGCAGTACGTC.

About this clonotype: This may come from a read error, since a much larger clone is one base off. The chain uses TRBV20-1 and TRBJ1-5, with D possibly TRBD1 on 5 matching bases. The CDR3 covers 12 residues. Germline CDR1 and CDR2: DFQATT and SNEGSKA (reference sequence). CDR3 protein: CSPRQTRQPQHF. The DNA for the CDR3 is TGCAGTCCTAGACAGACCCGTCAGCCCCAGCATTTT.

This clonotype was picked up many times. V is TRBV9 and J is TRBJ1-6; D gene unclear. Germline-derived CDR1 and CDR2 are SGDLS and YYNGEE. The CDR3 length is 14 residues. Trimming removed 1 base at V and 10 bases at J, with 12 bases between. The CDR3 sequence: CASSVFSGRSPLHF. In nucleotides, the CDR3 is TGTGCCAGCAGCGTATTCAGTGGTCGATCACCCCTCCACTTT.

In its sample, this clonotype was seen many times. The chain couples TRBV29-1 to TRBJ1-2; D unresolved. Per germline, CDR1 SQVTM and CDR2 ANQGSEA. Trimming removed 7 bases from V and 8 bases from J, with 17 bases in between. The CDR3 runs to 12 residues. The CDR3 sequence: CSAETGFGGYTF. In nucleotides, the CDR3 is TGCAGCGCCGAGACGGGGTTCGGGGGCTACACCTTC. Looking up the rest from reference TRBV29-1 and TRBJ1-2 gives the full variable domain: SAVISQKPSRDICQRGTSLTIQCQVDSQVTMMFWYRQQPGQSLTLIATANQGSEATYESGFVIDKFPISRPNLTFSTLTVSNMSPEDSSIYLCSAETGFGGYTFGSGTRLTVV.

This clonotype was recorded many times. The rearrangement uses TRBV29-1 and TRBJ2-7; no clear D. In germline, CDR1 is SQVTM, CDR2 ANQGSEA. V lost 4 bases, J lost 2 bases, and 12 bases lay in between. The CDR3 contains 13 residues. The CDR3: CSVVADAAYEQYF. CDR3 sequence (DNA): TGCAGCGTTGTCGCGGACGCCGCCTACGAGCAGTACTTC.

This clonotype was observed many times. The rearrangement links TRBV20-1 to TRBJ1-5, with TRBD1 as a possible D gene (6 bases). Germline V gene lookup returns CDR1 DFQATT and CDR2 SNEGSKA (reference sequence). The CDR3 extends over 14 amino acids. V was cut by 3 bases and J by 7 bases, with 16 bases left in between. The CDR3, as DNA: TGCAGTGCTAGTCAGGGCAGGGGTTGGCAGCCCCAGCATTTT. Encoded protein: CSASQGRGWQPQHF.

This clonotype was counted a few times. The V call is TRBV30, the J call TRBJ2-5, with 9 bases aligning to TRBD1. The trim removed 2 bases at V and 2 bases at J, leaving 6 bases unmatched. The germline CDR1 and CDR2 sequences are GTSNPN and SVGIG (reference sequence). This CDR3 comprises 15 residues. The CDR3 DNA sequence: TGTGCCTGGAGTCGACCCGGGACAGGGCAAGAGACCCAGTACTTC. Translation: CAWSRPGTGQETQYF.